Given below is one T cell receptor (beta chain) in context. As yet, its antigen is unknown. The sample originates from a study of cytomegalovirus exposure and HLA in healthy donors. Study summary: The roughly 130 validation repertoires used the same platform as the 550 to 750 first-cohort repertoires, a later analysis reported.

Study conclusions and caveats: According to the study, 150 to 200 TCR beta chains were cytomegalovirus-associated. Most TCR sequences showed up rarely, but some public TCRs showed up in many donors. It was reportedly the case that the classifier diagnosed cytomegalovirus status with high specificity and sensitivity.

The CDR3 runs 17 residues. The J segment lost 3 bases and the V segment lost 4 bases, leaving 7 bases of the junction unmatched. The germline gives CDR1 MNHNS, CDR2 SASEGT. The method was immunoSEQ multiplex PCR; TCRdb's version includes in-frame clones alone and lacks a portion of them. Here the sample spans some 140,000 clones, almost 85% being singletons. This rearrangement joins TRBV6-1 to TRBJ2-6; 9 bases are a match to TRBD1. This sequence originates from a man aged 25 to 45 in good health and CMV-seropositive. What was sequenced was PBMCs. This CDR3 is CASSAGTGYLGANVLTF. The DNA of the CDR3 is TGTGCCAGCAGTGCCGGGACAGGGTACCTTGGGGCCAACGTCCTGACTTTC.